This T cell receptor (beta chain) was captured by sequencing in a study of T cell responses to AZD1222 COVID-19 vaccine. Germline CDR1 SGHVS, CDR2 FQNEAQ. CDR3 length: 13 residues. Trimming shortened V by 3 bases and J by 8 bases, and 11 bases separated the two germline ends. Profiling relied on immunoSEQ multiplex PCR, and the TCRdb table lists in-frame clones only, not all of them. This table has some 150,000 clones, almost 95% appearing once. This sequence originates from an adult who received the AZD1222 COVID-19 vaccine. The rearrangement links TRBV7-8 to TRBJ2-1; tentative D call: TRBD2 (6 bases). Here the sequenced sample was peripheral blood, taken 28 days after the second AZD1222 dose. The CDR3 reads CASSLTSNDEQFF. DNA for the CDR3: TGTGCCAGCAGCTTGACTAGTAACGATGAGCAGTTCTTC.